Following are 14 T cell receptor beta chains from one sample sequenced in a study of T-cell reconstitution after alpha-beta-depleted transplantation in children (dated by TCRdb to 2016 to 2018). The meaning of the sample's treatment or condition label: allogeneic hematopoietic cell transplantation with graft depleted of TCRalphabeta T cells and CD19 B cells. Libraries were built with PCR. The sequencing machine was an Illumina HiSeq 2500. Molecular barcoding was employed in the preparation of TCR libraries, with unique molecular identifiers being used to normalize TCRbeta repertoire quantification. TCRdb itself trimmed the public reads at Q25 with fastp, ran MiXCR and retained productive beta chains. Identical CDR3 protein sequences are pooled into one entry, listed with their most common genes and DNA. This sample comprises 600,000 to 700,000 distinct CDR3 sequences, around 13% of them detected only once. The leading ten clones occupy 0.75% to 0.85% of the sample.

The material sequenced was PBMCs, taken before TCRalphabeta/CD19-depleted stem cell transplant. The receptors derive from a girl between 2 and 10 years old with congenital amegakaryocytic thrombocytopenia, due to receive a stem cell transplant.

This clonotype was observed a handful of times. CDR3 sequence reads: CSAGTSMNTGELFF. The CDR3 DNA sequence: TGCAGTGCTGGGACTAGTATGAACACCGGGGAGCTGTTTTTT. The V call is TRBV20-1, the J call TRBJ2-2; 8 bases line up with TRBD2. Germline CDR1 reads DFQATT; CDR2 reads SNEGSKA (reference sequence). Unmatched junction bases numbered 3, after V lost 5 bases and J lost 1 base. The CDR3 is 14 residues long.

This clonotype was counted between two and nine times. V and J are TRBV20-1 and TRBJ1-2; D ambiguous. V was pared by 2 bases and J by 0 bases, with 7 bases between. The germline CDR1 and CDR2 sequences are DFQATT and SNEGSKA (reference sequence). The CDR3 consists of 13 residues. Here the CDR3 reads CSARSPTNYGYTF. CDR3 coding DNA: TGCAGTGCTAGATCCCCGACTAACTATGGCTACACCTTC.

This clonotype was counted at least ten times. The CDR3 protein is CSATDRVYGYTF. The CDR3 region has the DNA TGCAGTGCCACTGACAGGGTCTATGGCTACACCTTC. The rearrangement joins TRBV20-1 to TRBJ1-2; 7 bases are a match to TRBD1. CDR1 and CDR2 from the germline V gene are DFQATT and SNEGSKA (reference sequence). The CDR3 totals 12 residues. Trimming removed 6 bases from V and 4 bases from J; junction bases left unmatched: 5.

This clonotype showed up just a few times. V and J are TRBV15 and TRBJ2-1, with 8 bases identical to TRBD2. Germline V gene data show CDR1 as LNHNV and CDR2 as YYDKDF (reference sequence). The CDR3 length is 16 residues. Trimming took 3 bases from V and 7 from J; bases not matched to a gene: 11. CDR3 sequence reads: CATSSQRLAWRNEQFF. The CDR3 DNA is TGTGCCACCAGCAGTCAAAGACTAGCGTGGCGGAATGAGCAGTTCTTC.

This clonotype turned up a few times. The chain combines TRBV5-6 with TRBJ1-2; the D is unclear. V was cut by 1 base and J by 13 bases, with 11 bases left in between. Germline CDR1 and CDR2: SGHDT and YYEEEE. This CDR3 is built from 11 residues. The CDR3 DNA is TGTGCCAGCAGCTTGTCGGCACGGCTCACCTTC. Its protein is CASSLSARLTF.

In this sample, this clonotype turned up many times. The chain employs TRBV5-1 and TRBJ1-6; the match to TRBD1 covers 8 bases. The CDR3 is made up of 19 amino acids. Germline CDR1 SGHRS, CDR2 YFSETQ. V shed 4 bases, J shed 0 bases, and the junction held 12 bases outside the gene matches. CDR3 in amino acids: CASSGTGTGQDSYNSPLHF. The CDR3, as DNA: TGCGCCAGCAGCGGCACCGGGACAGGCCAAGACTCCTATAATTCACCCCTCCACTTT.

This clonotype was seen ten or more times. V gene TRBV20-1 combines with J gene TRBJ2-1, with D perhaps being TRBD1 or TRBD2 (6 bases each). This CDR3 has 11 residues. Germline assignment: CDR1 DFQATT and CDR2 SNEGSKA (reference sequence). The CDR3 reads CSPGDGSKQFF. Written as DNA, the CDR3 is TGCAGCCCAGGGGACGGGAGTAAGCAGTTCTTC.

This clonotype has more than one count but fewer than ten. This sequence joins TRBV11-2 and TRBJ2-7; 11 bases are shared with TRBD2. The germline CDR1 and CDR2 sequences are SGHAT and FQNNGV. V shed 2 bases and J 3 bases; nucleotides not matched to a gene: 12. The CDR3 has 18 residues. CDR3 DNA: TGTGCCAGCAGCTTACTAGCGGGAGGCCTCCTCCCCGTCTACGAGCAGTACTTC. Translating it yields CASSLLAGGLLPVYEQYF. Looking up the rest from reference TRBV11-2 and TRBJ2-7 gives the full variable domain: EAGVAQSPRYKIIEKRQSVAFWCNPISGHATLYWYQQILGQGPKLLIQFQNNGVVDDSQLPKDRFSAERLKGVDSTLKIQPAKLEDSAVYLCASSLLAGGLLPVYEQYFGPGTRLTVT.

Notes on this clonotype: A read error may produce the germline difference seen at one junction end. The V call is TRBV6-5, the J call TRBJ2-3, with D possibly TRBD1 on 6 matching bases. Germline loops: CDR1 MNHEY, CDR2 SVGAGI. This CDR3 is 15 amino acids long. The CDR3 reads CASSYRTALTDMQYF. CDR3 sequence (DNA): TGTGCCAGCAGTTATAGGACAGCATTAACAGATATGCAGTATTTT.

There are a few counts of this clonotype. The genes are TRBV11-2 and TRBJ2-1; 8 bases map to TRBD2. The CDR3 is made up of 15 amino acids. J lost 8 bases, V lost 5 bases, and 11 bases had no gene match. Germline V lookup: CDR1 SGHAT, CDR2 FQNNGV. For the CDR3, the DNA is TGTGCCAGCAGCCCCCTCAAGCGGGAGTCTCATGAGCAGTTCTTC. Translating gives CASSPLKRESHEQFF.

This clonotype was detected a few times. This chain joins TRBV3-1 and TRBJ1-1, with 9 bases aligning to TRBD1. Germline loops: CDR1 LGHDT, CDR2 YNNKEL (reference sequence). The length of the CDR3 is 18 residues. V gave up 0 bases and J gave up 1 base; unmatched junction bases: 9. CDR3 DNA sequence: TGTGCCAGCAGCCAAGATGCGGAGACAGGGGGTTGGAACACTGAAGCTTTCTTT. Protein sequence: CASSQDAETGGWNTEAFF.

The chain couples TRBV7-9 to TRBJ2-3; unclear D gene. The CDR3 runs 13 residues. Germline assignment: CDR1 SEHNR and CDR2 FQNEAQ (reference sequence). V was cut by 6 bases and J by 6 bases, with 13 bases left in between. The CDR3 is CASSYTSADTQYF. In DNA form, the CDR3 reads TGTGCCAGCAGTTATACCTCGGCGGATACGCAGTATTTT.

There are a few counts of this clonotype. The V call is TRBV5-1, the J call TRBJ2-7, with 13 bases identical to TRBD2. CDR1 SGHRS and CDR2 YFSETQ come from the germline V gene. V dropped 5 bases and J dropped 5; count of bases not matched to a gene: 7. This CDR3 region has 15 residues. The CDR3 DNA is TGCGCCAGCAGTCGCGGACTAGCGGGAGAGGACGAGCAGTACTTC. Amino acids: CASSRGLAGEDEQYF.

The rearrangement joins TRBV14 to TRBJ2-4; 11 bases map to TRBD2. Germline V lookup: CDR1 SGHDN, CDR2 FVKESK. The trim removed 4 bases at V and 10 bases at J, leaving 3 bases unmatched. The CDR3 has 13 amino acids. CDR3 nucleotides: TGTGCCAGCAGCCTAGCGGGAGGGATAATTCAGTACTTC. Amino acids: CASSLAGGIIQYF.